This entry describes one T cell receptor (beta chain). These data are taken from a study of blood T cell repertoires in COVID-19. Across the whole study: The United States, Italy and Spain provided the acute and convalescent COVID-19 samples.

This CDR3 has 13 amino acids. Trimming removed 4 bases from V and 2 bases from J, with 7 bases in between. The germline CDR1 and CDR2 sequences are WNHNN and SYGVQD (reference sequence). Original data processing: Amplification with reference gene primers provided the estimates of nucleated cell counts. Sequenced by immunoSEQ multiplex PCR; TCRdb stores in-frame clones only, minus some. D and trimming come from the DNA, and the V and J calls and clone size come from that table. This table holds around 57,000 clones, about 87% found once. The sample was peripheral blood. The clonotype was recovered from a human donor in a cohort sampled during active COVID-19. The chain combines TRBV10-1 with TRBJ2-3; no clear D gene. The CDR3 loop is CASSGATTDTQYF. CDR3 coding DNA: TGCGCCAGCAGTGGGGCTACCACAGATACGCAGTATTTT.